Listed below are T cell receptor beta chains from one sample, sequenced in a study of blood T cells in healthy people across ages. In TCRdb, the 5' RACE reads were re-called with MiXCR into one record per CDR3 protein. Found here are approximately 2,000,000 distinct CDR3 sequences, approximately 40% of them singletons; the top ten hold roughly 24%. Sequenced material: blood. The source is a human donor in good health. Each CDR3 is given without its conserved first and last residue.

TRBV10-3	TRBJ1-2	AISEPGQGDYGYT
TRBV5-1	TRBJ1-2	ASSSGDSLYGYT
TRBV4-3	TRBJ1-5	ASSKRHHGNQPQH
TRBV11-3	TRBJ2-3	ASSLDPAGTSTDTQY
TRBV6-6	TRBJ2-1	ASRKRGADEQF
TRBV6-5	TRBJ2-5	ASSPGLQVGTQY
TRBV7-8	TRBJ2-7	ASSTPGAGGSYEQY
TRBV12-3/TRBV12-4	TRBJ1-1	ASRMTGAGEAF
TRBV4-3	TRBJ2-5	ASSQESGAETQY
TRBV10-3	TRBJ2-7	AISGGGAQSYEQY
TRBV4-3	TRBJ2-2	ASSQEGTSAAGELF
TRBV12-3/TRBV12-4	TRBJ2-4	ASSGTARKY
TRBV9	TRBJ2-2	ASSPTGSPRSGERF
TRBV10-3	TRBJ2-5	AISPSTSTLQETQY
TRBV9	TRBJ1-1	ASSVGQGGMNTEAF
TRBV13	TRBJ2-3	ASSLGVVGAQY
TRBV7-3	TRBJ2-3	ASSPNGRISTDTQY
TRBV5-1	TRBJ2-3	ASSTGTRTATDTQY
TRBV6-1	TRBJ2-1	ASPAKTNTGSYNEQF
TRBV7-9	TRBJ2-3	ASQRLDTQY
TRBV10-3	TRBJ1-2	AISEVTAEESLYGYT
TRBV12-3/TRBV12-4	TRBJ1-2	ASSLERSAGYT
TRBV2	TRBJ1-1	ASGNRGKTEAF
TRBV20-1	TRBJ2-3	SARRGPTDTQY
TRBV11-2	TRBJ2-5	ASRTGGQKGETQY
TRBV20-1	TRBJ2-1	SARGSSCNEQF
TRBV7-3	TRBJ1-1	ASSYDRRTEAF
TRBV12-3/TRBV12-4	TRBJ2-7	ASSPQPAGGRNEQY